Each of the 3 T cell receptor beta chains below was sequenced from the same sample in a study of blood T cell repertoires in COVID-19. Clones were sequenced by immunoSEQ multiplex PCR, and TCRdb holds only the in-frame ones, with some missing. The data hold about 300,000 clones, with roughly 86% observed a single time. The sequenced sample was peripheral blood. All receptors come from a woman aged 45 to 65 with acute or convalescent COVID-19.

The chain recombines TRBV19 with TRBJ1-1; 8 bases line up with TRBD1. Germline V gene sequence: CDR1 LNHDA, CDR2 SQIVND (reference sequence). CDR3 length: 16 amino acids. After removal of 3 bases from V and 2 bases from J, the junction contained 8 bases not matched to a gene. The CDR3 loop reads CASSIPRQGLNTEAFF. The CDR3, as DNA: TGTGCCAGTAGTATCCCCCGACAGGGGTTAAACACTGAAGCTTTCTTT. Filled out from reference TRBV19 and TRBJ1-1, the complete variable domain reads DGGITQSPKYLFRKEGQNVTLSCEQNLNHDAMYWYRQDPGQGLRLIYYSQIVNDFQKGDIAEGYSVSREKKESFPLTVTSAQKNPTAFYLCASSIPRQGLNTEAFFGQGTRLTVV.

V is TRBV28 and J is TRBJ2-1, with TRBD2 matching over 9 bases. This CDR3 region has 22 residues. Germline CDR1 reads MDHEN; CDR2 reads SYDVKM. The V gene end was trimmed by 4 bases and the J gene end by 1 base; junction bases not matched to a gene: 23. The CDR3 DNA follows: TGTGCCAGCAGTTCAATATTGTCTAAGGGGGGTAGCGGGAGTCGGTCCTACAATGAGCAGTTCTTC. As protein: CASSSILSKGGSGSRSYNEQFF.

This clone occurred once. The V call is TRBV30, the J call TRBJ2-2, with D maybe TRBD1 (6 bases). Germline V gives CDR1 GTSNPN, CDR2 SVGIG (reference sequence). Trimming cost V 1 base and J 8 bases, with 11 bases left between them. The CDR3 covers 13 residues. CDR3: CAWSGQAWGELFF. The DNA of the CDR3 is TGTGCCTGGAGTGGACAGGCGTGGGGGGAGCTGTTTTTT.